This T cell receptor beta chain stems from a study of T cells in Graves' hyperthyroidism and ophthalmopathy. The CDR3 totals 16 residues. The germline V gene has CDR1 LGHDT and CDR2 YNNKEL (reference sequence). V lost 0 bases and J lost 2; bases outside the gene matches: 4. Researchers took RNA transcripts and amplified the TCR beta CDR3 regions from them. The TCR CDR3 first-round RT-PCR relied on the HTBI primer set. TCRdb reanalysed the multiplex PCR reads using MiXCR and keeps one entry per CDR3 protein. The profile shows a few hundred thousand distinct CDR3 sequences, more than 15% of them singletons. This clonotype was seen repeatedly, ten times or more.

The rearrangement links TRBV3-1 to TRBJ2-3, with 8 bases that match TRBD2. Sequences were obtained from blood. This TCR came from a woman aged 40 to 49 with Graves' ophthalmopathy. CDR3 DNA sequence: TGTGCCAGCAGCCAAGAAGGAGCGGGGGCCACAGATACGCAGTATTTT. Translating it yields CASSQEGAGATDTQYF.